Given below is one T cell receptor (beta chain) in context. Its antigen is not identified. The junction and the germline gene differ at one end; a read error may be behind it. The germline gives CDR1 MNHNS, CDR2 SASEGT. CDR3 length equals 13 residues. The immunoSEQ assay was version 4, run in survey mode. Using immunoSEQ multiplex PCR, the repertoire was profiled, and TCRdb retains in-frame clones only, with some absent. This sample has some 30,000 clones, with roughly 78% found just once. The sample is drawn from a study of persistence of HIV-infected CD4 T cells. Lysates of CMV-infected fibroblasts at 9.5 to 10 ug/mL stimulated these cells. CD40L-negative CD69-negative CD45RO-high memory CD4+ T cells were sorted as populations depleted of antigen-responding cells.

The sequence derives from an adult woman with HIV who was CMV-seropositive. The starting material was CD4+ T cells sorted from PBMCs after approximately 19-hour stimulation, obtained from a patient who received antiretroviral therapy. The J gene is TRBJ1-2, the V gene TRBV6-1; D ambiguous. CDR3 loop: CASSEGPYYGYTF. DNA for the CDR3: TGTGCCAGCAGCGAAGGGCCATACTATGGCTACACCTTC.